The clone carrying this T cell receptor (beta chain) was observed a few times. No antigen is known for it. The CDR3 extends over 14 amino acids. Per the germline V gene, CDR1 is MDHEN and CDR2 is SYDVKM. The ends were cut back, 6 bases at V and 3 bases at J, with 15 bases in the middle. These data belong to a study of regulatory T cells in long-lasting Graves disease. Whole-study findings and limits: A greater number of public clonotypes (roughly 2,800) was shared by persistent patients than by new patients (approximately 910).

Construction of TCR beta libraries relied on iRepertoire HTBI primers and on Arm-PCR targeting CDR3 regions. TCRdb analysed the multiplex PCR reads with MiXCR anew, one entry per CDR3 protein. The top ten hold over 15% of the sample, which has around 450,000 distinct CDR3 sequences, around 14% seen once. The time point is: newly diagnosed GD, antithyroid drugs for less than 3 months. PBMCs provided the RNA from which the TCR library was made. The same sample was also studied in work on T cells in Graves' hyperthyroidism and ophthalmopathy. That paper adds: Initially, a first-round RT-PCR of the TCR CDR3 employed the HTBI primer set. In the analysis, a 13 V-J model separated ophthalmopathy from stable hyperthyroidism. Model predictions of ophthalmopathy came a median approximately seven months before onset.

This TCR derives from a woman aged 30 to 39 with Graves disease. The source material was peripheral blood mononuclear cells (PBMCs), sampled at new diagnosis, from a patient treated with antithyroid drugs. J is TRBJ2-7 and V is TRBV28, with TRBD1 as a possible D gene (5 bases). Here the CDR3 DNA reads TGTGCCAGCAGCCGCCCAGGGTTCGGCTACGAGCAGTACTTC. Translated, it gives CASSRPGFGYEQYF.